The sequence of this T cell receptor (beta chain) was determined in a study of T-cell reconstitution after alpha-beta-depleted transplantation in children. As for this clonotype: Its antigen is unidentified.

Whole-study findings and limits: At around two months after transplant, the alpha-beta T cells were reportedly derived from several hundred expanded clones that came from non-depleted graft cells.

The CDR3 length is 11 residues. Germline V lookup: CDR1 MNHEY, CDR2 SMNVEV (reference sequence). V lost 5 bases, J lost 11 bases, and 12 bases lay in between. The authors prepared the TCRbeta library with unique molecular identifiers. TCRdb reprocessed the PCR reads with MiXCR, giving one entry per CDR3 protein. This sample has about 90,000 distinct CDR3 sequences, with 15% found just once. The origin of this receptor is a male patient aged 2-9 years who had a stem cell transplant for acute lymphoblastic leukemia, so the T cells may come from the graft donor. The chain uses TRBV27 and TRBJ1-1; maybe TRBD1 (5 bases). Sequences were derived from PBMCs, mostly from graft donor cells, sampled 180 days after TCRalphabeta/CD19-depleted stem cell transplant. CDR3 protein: CASSTVGEAFF. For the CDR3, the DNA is TGTGCCAGCAGTACCGTGGGGGAGGCTTTCTTT.